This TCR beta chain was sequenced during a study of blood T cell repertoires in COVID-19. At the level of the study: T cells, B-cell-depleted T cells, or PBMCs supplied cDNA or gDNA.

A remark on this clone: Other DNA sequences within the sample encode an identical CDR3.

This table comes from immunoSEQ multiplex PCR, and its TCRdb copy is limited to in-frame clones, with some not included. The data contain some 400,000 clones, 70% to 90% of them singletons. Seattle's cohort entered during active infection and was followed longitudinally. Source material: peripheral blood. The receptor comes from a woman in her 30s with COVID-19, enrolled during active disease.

The CDR3: CASSLAGTSSYNEQFF. The CDR3 DNA follows: TGTGCCAGCAGCTTAGCGGGGACTAGCTCCTACAATGAGCAGTTCTTC. The rearrangement joins TRBV7-2 to TRBJ2-1; TRBD2 matches at 8 bases. The germline V gene has CDR1 SGHTA and CDR2 FQGNSA. This CDR3 has 16 residues. J was trimmed by 0 bases and V by 0 bases; bases with no gene match: 1.